The 7 T cell receptor beta chains listed next were all sequenced from one sample in a study of shared clonotypes between healthy human individuals. Measured with immunoSEQ multiplex PCR; TCRdb has only the in-frame clones, and not every one. The sample records 1.4 million or so clones, 98% to 99% being singletons. Sequencing was carried out using naive CD4+ T cells sorted from blood. As for subset: CD45RA+ positively selected. Receptors originate from a man younger than 45 in good health.

The genes are TRBV29-1 and TRBJ2-5; D may be TRBD2 (5 bases). Germline V gives CDR1 SQVTM, CDR2 ANQGSEA. Trimming took 7 bases from V and 6 from J, leaving 18 bases between them. CDR3 size: 13 residues. The CDR3 coding sequence is TGCAGCGGATATGGGCGGGTCGGGCAGACCCAGTACTTC. It yields the protein CSGYGRVGQTQYF.

The rearrangement links TRBV6-1 to TRBJ2-5; D may correspond to TRBD1 or TRBD2 (5 bases each). V was clipped by 7 bases and J by 7 bases, with 16 bases between them. Germline lookup yields CDR1 MNHNS and CDR2 SASEGT. This CDR3 has 13 residues. CDR3 coding DNA: TGTGCCAGCACCAAAGACAGCGCGGGGACCCAGTACTTC. The encoded protein is CASTKDSAGTQYF.

The V and J genes are TRBV5-6 and TRBJ2-5; 11 nucleotides align to TRBD2. This CDR3 spans 16 amino acids. Germline lookup yields CDR1 SGHDT and CDR2 YYEEEE. V lost 2 bases and J lost 1; bases outside the gene matches: 4. CDR3 residues: CASSFGLAGLQETQYF. The CDR3 nucleotides are TGTGCCAGCAGCTTCGGACTAGCGGGTCTCCAAGAGACCCAGTACTTC.

This chain links TRBV7-2 with TRBJ1-2; 8 bases fit TRBD1. Trimming took 5 bases from V and 4 from J; bases not matched to a gene: 9. Germline V lookup: CDR1 SGHTA, CDR2 FQGNSA. CDR3 length: 15 residues. DNA for the CDR3: TGTGCCAGCAGCCCTGAGACAGGGGTTCCCTATGGCTACACCTTC. This codes for CASSPETGVPYGYTF.

This chain uses TRBV5-1 with TRBJ1-2; D might be TRBD1 (6 bases). CDR1 SGHRS and CDR2 YFSETQ come from the germline V gene. The CDR3 has 11 residues. V was shortened by 4 bases and J by 8 bases, with 9 bases between the two germline ends. The CDR3 is CASSPGAGYTF. The CDR3 DNA is TGCGCCAGCAGCCCGGGGGCGGGCTACACCTTC.

The chain has TRBV6-5 and TRBJ2-5; 9 bases align to TRBD1. There are 16 residues in the CDR3. Trimming at V came to 0 bases and at J to 5 bases, leaving 7 bases not matched to a gene. Per germline, CDR1 MNHEY and CDR2 SVGAGI. In DNA, the CDR3 is TGTGCCAGCAGTTACTCGGGGACAGGGAGGTGGGAGACCCAGTACTTC. Translating it yields CASSYSGTGRWETQYF.

This clone was seen just once. The DNA of the CDR3 is TGTGCCAGCAGCGATAGCCCACAATACGAGCAGTACTTC. Protein product: CASSDSPQYEQYF. This rearrangement joins TRBV5-4 to TRBJ2-7; no reliable D call. This CDR3 contains 13 residues. V lost 4 bases to trimming and J lost 4 bases, with 12 bases between them. Germline-derived CDR1 and CDR2 are SGHNT and YYREEE (reference sequence).